Listed here are 9 T cell receptor beta chains from one sample, sequenced in a study of human T cells and chemical hapten exposure. The time point here: patch test 1, 2 weeks after DPC sensitization. Treatment specified: therapeutic diphenylcyclopropenone sensitization with weekly scalp DPC. In TCRdb, the RACE reads were re-called with MiXCR into one record per CDR3 protein. The data show 90,000 or so distinct CDR3 sequences, roughly a tenth seen once. The sample was whole blood, taken in connection with sensitization to the hapten diphenylcyclopropenone (DPC). These receptors all come from a man in his forties or fifties with alopecia areata. Some clones in this sample may be carry-over from other donors' samples.

The V gene is TRBV20-1, the J gene TRBJ2-7; TRBD1 agrees at 9 bases. V was pared by 5 bases and J by 6 bases, with 8 bases of the junction left unmatched. The germline V gene has CDR1 DFQATT and CDR2 SNEGSKA (reference sequence). The CDR3 totals 13 residues. In DNA, the CDR3 is TGCAGTGCTCCTAGACAGGGGGGAGGCGAGCAGTACTTC. It codes for CSAPRQGGGEQYF.

V gene TRBV14 combines with J gene TRBJ2-3; D may be TRBD2 (5 bases). CDR1 is SGHDN, CDR2 FVKESK, per germline. With 4 bases removed from V and 0 bases from J, the gap between germline ends came to 17 bases. The CDR3 consists of 17 residues. Here the CDR3 DNA reads TGTGCCAGCAGCCCTGAAGGGAGACTACTTAGCACAGATACGCAGTATTTT. Translated: CASSPEGRLLSTDTQYF.

The J gene is TRBJ2-1, the V gene TRBV19, with 7 bases lining up with TRBD2. Per germline, CDR1 LNHDA and CDR2 SQIVND (reference sequence). The CDR3 totals 17 residues. V trimming: 4 bases; J trimming: 6 bases; junction bases outside the gene matches: 15. The CDR3 DNA reads as TGTGCCAGTAGTAGTATCATGGGAACTGGCGGGGGCAATGAGCAGTTCTTC. It codes for CASSSIMGTGGGNEQFF.

The chain carries TRBV30 and TRBJ1-4; 9 bases agree with TRBD1. The V gene end was trimmed by 3 bases and the J gene end by 5 bases; junction bases not matched to a gene: 4. The CDR3 length is 14 residues. The germline gives CDR1 GTSNPN, CDR2 SVGIG (reference sequence). The CDR3 here is CAWSSGTGNEKLFF. The CDR3 coding sequence is TGTGCCTGGAGCTCCGGGACAGGGAATGAAAAACTGTTTTTT.

This CDR3 reads CASSKRQVVSTDTQYF. The CDR3 DNA reads TGTGCCAGCAGCAAAAGACAGGTTGTCAGCACAGATACGCAGTATTTT. This chain joins TRBV13 and TRBJ2-3; D possibly corresponds to TRBD1 (6 bases). The V and J ends lost 5 bases and 0 bases respectively, with 15 bases between them. This CDR3 is built from 16 residues. CDR1 and CDR2 (germline): PRHDT, FYEKMQ (reference sequence).

The chain links TRBV6-2 or TRBV6-3 to TRBJ2-7, with D unclear. Trimming took off 4 bases at V and 6 bases at J, with 10 bases between the two ends. CDR1 is MNHEY and CDR2 is SVGEGT in the germline V gene. The CDR3 extends over 12 amino acids. CDR3: CASSFTGGEQYV. The CDR3 region has the DNA TGTGCCAGCAGTTTTACGGGTGGCGAGCAGTACGTC.

This chain links TRBV6-2 or TRBV6-3 with TRBJ2-3; 8 nucleotides agree with TRBD2. This CDR3 is built from 17 residues. The V gene end was trimmed by 0 bases and the J gene end by 3 bases; junction bases not matched to a gene: 8. Looked up from germline, CDR1 is MNHEY and CDR2 is SVGEGT. CDR3 amino acids: CASSYSRLREVTDTQYF. The CDR3 DNA sequence: TGTGCCAGCAGTTACTCGAGGCTGCGGGAGGTGACAGATACGCAGTATTTT.

The rearrangement links TRBV30 to TRBJ2-7; TRBD1 or TRBD2 may be the D gene (5 bases each). The CDR3 loop spans 13 amino acids. The V end was cut by 0 bases, the J end by 7 bases, with 13 bases between. The germline CDR1 and CDR2 sequences are GTSNPN and SVGIG (reference sequence). CDR3 nucleotides: TGTGCCTGGAGTGTACTGGGGCCGGGGGAGCAGTACTTC. It encodes CAWSVLGPGEQYF. Using reference TRBV30 and TRBJ2-7 for the parts outside the CDR3, the full variable domain is SQTIHQWPATLVQPVGSPLSLECTVEGTSNPNLYWYRQAAGRGLQLLFYSVGIGQISSEVPQNLSASRPQDRQFILSSKKLLLSDSGFYLCAWSVLGPGEQYFGPGTRLTVT.

This clonotype was detected a few times. The chain recombines TRBV27 with TRBJ2-7; 9 bases line up with TRBD2. Germline V lookup: CDR1 MNHEY, CDR2 SMNVEV (reference sequence). This CDR3 region has 16 residues. With 6 bases clipped from V and 0 bases from J, the junction kept 9 bases outside the gene matches. CDR3 amino acids: CASSDGLASVSYEQYF. CDR3 bases: TGTGCCAGCAGCGACGGACTAGCGAGTGTCTCCTACGAGCAGTACTTC.